This T cell receptor (beta chain) was obtained from a study of vaccination and CD4 T cells after COVID-19. As for treatment: approximately nine-day PBMC culture with coronavirus spike peptide pools or control peptides (ViraFEST assay). Study results and limitations: The study examined relatively few convalescent patients and included no early post-infection timepoints.

With the Oncomine TCR Beta short-read assay, DNA from cultured CD4+ T cells was sequenced. MiXCR, run by TCRdb on the PCR reads, gives a single entry per CDR3 protein. The sample lists some 11,000 distinct CDR3 sequences, about three quarters occurring once. This clonotype appeared a single time. The antigen is unknown. Germline V gene data show CDR1 as GTSNPN and CDR2 as SVGIG (reference sequence). There are 12 residues in the CDR3. The V end was cut by 1 base, the J end by 6 bases, with 4 bases between. This receptor was identified in a human donor who had recovered from COVID-19. The sample comprised CD4+ T cells from blood, cultured in vitro. The chain carries TRBV30 and TRBJ1-6; D is undetermined. CDR3 region: CAWSGINSPLHF. CDR3 nucleotide sequence: TGTGCCTGGAGTGGGATTAATTCACCCCTCCACTTT.